These 19 T cell receptor beta chains were sequenced from one sample in a study of CD8+CD57+ T cells in acquired aplastic anemia listed by TCRdb under 2018. Patients chosen for sequencing had shown expansion of CD8+CD57+ cells by flow cytometry. The sequencing machine was an Illumina HiSeq 2000. Profiling of TCR beta VDJ combinations and CDR3 sequences used genomic DNA as the template. TCRdb passed the public sequencing reads through fastp at Q25 and MiXCR, retaining productive beta sequences. One record per CDR3 amino acid sequence lists the most common genes and DNA. The sample profile shows roughly 170,000 distinct CDR3 sequences; about 44% of them were found once. The ten top clones hold roughly 13% of the sample. The sequenced sample was sorted CD4+, CD8+, or CD8+CD57+ T cells (not recorded which) from PBMCs. All receptors come from a human donor with aplastic anemia.

This rearrangement joins TRBV7-8 to TRBJ2-7; 13 bases agree with TRBD2. CDR1 and CDR2 from the germline V gene are SGHVS and FQNEAQ. The CDR3 totals 15 residues. With 4 bases clipped from V and 7 bases from J, the junction kept 7 bases outside the gene matches. The CDR3 nucleotides read TGTGCCAGCAGCTCCTGGACTAGCGGGAGCTTGGAGCAGTACTTC. This sequence encodes CASSSWTSGSLEQYF.

The rearrangement uses TRBV15 and TRBJ2-5; 10 nucleotides match TRBD1. After removal of 0 bases from V and 5 bases from J, the junction contained 9 bases not matched to a gene. The CDR3 consists of 17 residues. The germline CDR1 and CDR2 sequences are LNHNV and YYDKDF (reference sequence). As DNA, the CDR3 is TGTGCCACCAGCAGAGATCGTGGGACAGGGGCCGGGGAGACCCAGTACTTC. Its translation: CATSRDRGTGAGETQYF. The whole variable domain, remainder taken from reference TRBV15 and TRBJ2-5, is DAMVIQNPRYQVTQFGKPVTLSCSQTLNHNVMYWYQQKSSQAPKLLFHYYDKDFNNEADTPDNFQSRRPNTSFCFLDIRSPGLGDTAMYLCATSRDRGTGAGETQYFGPGTRLLVL.

V gene TRBV11-2 combines with J gene TRBJ1-1, with D perhaps TRBD1 (6 bases). The CDR3 runs to 17 residues. Germline assignment: CDR1 SGHAT and CDR2 FQNNGV. Trimming stripped 0 bases from V and 1 base from J, with 15 bases between. The CDR3 is CASSLESTGHGNTEAFF. CDR3 in DNA: TGTGCCAGCAGCTTAGAGAGTACAGGGCACGGGAACACTGAAGCTTTCTTT.

As to this clonotype: Germline and junction disagree at one end, which may indicate a read error. The chain has TRBV19 and TRBJ2-1, with D tentatively TRBD2 (6 bases). The CDR3 runs to 14 residues. The V gene's germline CDR1 is LNHDA and CDR2 SQIVND (reference sequence). CDR3 loop: CASSIGSSYNEQLF. CDR3 in DNA: TGTGCCAGTAGTATCGGGAGCTCCTACAATGAGCAGCTCTTC.

Concerning this clonotype itself: This clone may be a read error of a much larger clone one base away. The chain carries TRBV10-3 and TRBJ2-7, with TRBD2 matching over 7 bases. After removal of 3 bases from V and 6 bases from J, the junction contained 5 bases not matched to a gene. In germline, CDR1 is ENHRY, CDR2 SYGVKD. The CDR3 is 13 residues long. CDR3 DNA: TGTGCCATCAGTGACTCGCGGGGGAGCGAGCAGTACTTC. Encoded protein: CAISDSRGSEQYF.

This clonotype was seen at least ten times. V is TRBV4-2 and J is TRBJ2-7; either TRBD1 or TRBD2 may fit D (6 bases each). The CDR3 is 15 amino acids. Per the germline V gene, CDR1 is LGHNA and CDR2 is YNFKEQ. The V and J ends lost 0 bases and 7 bases respectively, with 16 bases between them. The CDR3 DNA is TGTGCCAGCAGCCAAGATCTCCAGGGGAGGAGGGAGCAGTACTTC. Translated, it gives CASSQDLQGRREQYF.

There are many counts of this clonotype. The chain employs TRBV6-1 and TRBJ2-3; 8 bases agree with TRBD2. The CDR3 totals 15 residues. The V gene end was trimmed by 6 bases and the J gene end by 3 bases; junction bases not matched to a gene: 8. Germline V lookup: CDR1 MNHNS, CDR2 SASEGT. The CDR3 loop is CASRLGGVGTDTQYF. The CDR3 bases are TGTGCCAGCAGACTCGGGGGGGTAGGGACAGATACGCAGTATTTT.

Comment on this clonotype: This clone may be a read error of a much larger clone one base away. The V call is TRBV6-4, the J call TRBJ2-1, with 8 bases that match TRBD1. Germline values: CDR1 MRHNA, CDR2 SNTAGT. The CDR3 has 14 amino acids. CDR3 loop: CASSGQGGYNEQLF. The CDR3 DNA reads TGTGCCAGCAGCGGACAGGGTGGGTACAATGAGCAGCTCTTC.

This clonotype was counted many times. The CDR3 nucleotides read TGCAGTGCCGCTAATCGGTCCCAGCATTTT. Residues: CSAANRSQHF. The chain has TRBV20-1 and TRBJ1-5; the D is unclear. V was clipped by 6 bases and J by 11 bases, with 11 bases between them. The CDR3 loop spans 10 amino acids. Germline V lookup: CDR1 DFQATT, CDR2 SNEGSKA (reference sequence).

This sequence joins TRBV10-3 and TRBJ1-5, with 9 bases fitting TRBD1. The germline gives CDR1 ENHRY, CDR2 SYGVKD. The CDR3 runs to 16 residues. The J segment lost 0 bases and the V segment lost 10 bases, leaving 10 bases of the junction unmatched. The CDR3 is CASKWGQGNSNQPQHF. Here the CDR3 DNA reads TGTGCCAGCAAATGGGGACAGGGCAATAGCAATCAGCCCCAGCATTTT.

The chain recombines TRBV5-1 with TRBJ1-1, with D possibly matching TRBD1 (6 bases). Trimming took off 4 bases at V and 10 bases at J, with 11 bases between the two ends. Per the germline V gene, CDR1 is SGHRS and CDR2 is YFSETQ. The CDR3 extends over 11 amino acids. CDR3 loop: CASSLGTRAFF. CDR3 nucleotide sequence: TGCGCCAGCAGCCTTGGGACACGAGCTTTCTTT.

This clonotype was detected many times. The V gene is TRBV2, the J gene TRBJ1-6; 9 bases are a match to TRBD1. This CDR3 contains 15 residues. CDR1 and CDR2 from the germline V gene are SNHLY and FYNNEI. The junction had 5 bases not matched to a gene; V was cut back by 2 bases and J by 9 bases. In nucleotides, the CDR3 is TGTGCCAGCAGTGAAAAGGACAGGGGTGGTTCACCCCTCCACTTT. Translation: CASSEKDRGGSPLHF.

The table lists this clonotype with many counts. This chain connects TRBV2 to TRBJ2-4; D gene unclear. The CDR3 extends over 13 amino acids. Per germline, CDR1 SNHLY and CDR2 FYNNEI. The V end lost 7 bases, the J end lost 6 bases, and 13 bases lay between the germline ends. The CDR3: CASKKSRPNIQYF. The DNA of the CDR3 is TGTGCCAGCAAAAAAAGCAGGCCAAACATTCAGTACTTC. Supplemented by reference TRBV2 and TRBJ2-4, the full variable domain reads EPEVTQTPSHQVTQMGQEVILRCVPISNHLYFYWYRQILGQKVEFLVSFYNNEISEKSEIFDDQFSVERPDGSNFTLKIRSTKLEDSAMYFCASKKSRPNIQYFGAGTRLSVL.

Ten or more counts support this clonotype. The rearrangement uses TRBV12-3 or TRBV12-4 and TRBJ2-3; TRBD2 is a possible D gene (7 bases). Trimming removed 5 bases from V and 6 bases from J, with 21 bases in between. The CDR3 length is 16 residues. The CDR3 coding sequence is TGTGCCAGCAGTCGATCGGGTGGGGGGGCCACCGATACGCAGTATTTT. This translates into CASSRSGGGATDTQYF.

This clonotype was seen ten or more times. Here the CDR3 DNA reads TGCGCCAGCAGGCCGGGACAGGGATTTGACGAGCAGTACTTC. Its translation is CASRPGQGFDEQYF. The J gene is TRBJ2-7, the V gene TRBV5-1; TRBD1 aligns across 9 bases. The CDR3 consists of 14 residues. The germline gives CDR1 SGHRS, CDR2 YFSETQ. Trimming cost V 5 bases and J 5 bases; bases outside gene matches: 8.

The chain joins TRBV29-1 to TRBJ1-1; perhaps TRBD1 as D (5 bases). The CDR3 has 13 amino acids. Germline values: CDR1 SQVTM, CDR2 ANQGSEA. The V and J ends lost 6 bases and 1 base respectively, with 12 bases between them. This CDR3 reads CSVRSRENTEAFF. In DNA form, the CDR3 reads TGCAGCGTGAGGTCCAGGGAGAACACTGAAGCTTTCTTT.

This clonotype was detected ten times or more. This chain connects TRBV19 to TRBJ2-5, with D tentatively TRBD1 (6 bases). In germline, CDR1 is LNHDA, CDR2 SQIVND (reference sequence). Trimming left V 6 bases short and J 2 bases short, with 7 bases between. The CDR3 covers 12 residues. CDR3 in amino acids: CASRGAQETQYF. The CDR3 bases are TGTGCCAGTAGGGGGGCTCAAGAGACCCAGTACTTC.

The J gene is TRBJ2-3, the V gene TRBV10-3; TRBD2 is a possible D gene (6 bases). The CDR3 has 16 residues. V dropped 8 bases and J dropped 0 bases, with 18 bases sitting between them. Germline CDR1 is ENHRY and CDR2 is SYGVKD. The CDR3 nucleotides are TGTGCCATCGGGGAGGCTAGCAGTTTTAGCACAGATACGCAGTATTTT. Its translation: CAIGEASSFSTDTQYF.

Notes on this clonotype: This may arise from a read error, as a much more abundant clone is one base away. The J gene is TRBJ1-2, the V gene TRBV9; a possible D gene is TRBD1 (6 bases). From germline, CDR1 is SGDLS and CDR2 YYNGEE. The CDR3 spans 14 residues. CDR3 in amino acids: CANSAIGGDYGYTF. The CDR3 coding sequence is TGTGCCAACAGCGCGATAGGGGGGGACTATGGCTACACCTTC.